This entry concerns a single T cell receptor (beta chain). The specificity of this receptor is unknown. No qualities accompany the bases; no much larger clone lies one base away. The axillary draining lymph nodes of breast cancer patients were the source of the lymph node samples. The source of the sample is a study of breast tumors, draining lymph nodes, adjacent tissues (TCRdb year 2016). For context, the study as a whole: In breast cancer patients, the study compared the TCR beta repertoires of tumor, adjacent nontumor tissue and axillary lymph nodes. In human breast cancer, the study set out to assess how tumor, surrounding tissue and draining lymph node repertoires relate to one another and whether T cells might be exchanged between them. Summary of the overall study and its limitations: T-cell repertoire diversity in tumors was found to be lower than in lymph nodes but higher than in nontumor tissue, and preferential V and J gene usage was observed. The study presented the conclusion that tumor T cells originate in lymph nodes as consistent with a hypothesis, not as something directly demonstrated. The data were considered consistent with the idea that most tumor T cells come from the lymph node and then expand in tumor tissue. In luminal-like breast cancer, tumor and nontumor tissue repertoires resembled each other significantly more than in basal-like breast cancer.

CDR1 and CDR2 were assigned from the germline V gene as MNHNS and SASEGT. Trimming removed 7 bases from V and 4 bases from J; the gene matches leave 6 bases unexplained. Taken from cysteine to phenylalanine, the CDR3 has 14 residues. This entry keeps only the CDR3 DNA: 42 bases, framed from base 1. The sequencer was an Illumina HiSeq 2000. TCR beta chain libraries were generated through multiplex PCR amplification. High-throughput sequencing was used to analyze the amplified TCR beta chain products. TCRdb took the public reads, trimmed them with fastp at Q25, ran MiXCR for clone calling and kept in-frame beta chains. Rows merge per CDR3 protein into single entries with the most common DNA and genes. For this sample there are approximately 300,000 distinct CDR3 sequences; around 30% appear just once. The top ten hold around 1.1% of the sample.

The sample taken for sequencing was axillary lymph node tissue. The chain was built from TRBV6-1 and TRBJ2-1, with TRBD2 matching 8 junction bases. This TCR derives from a female donor with breast cancer. Some clones in this sample may be carry-over from other donors' samples. The sequenced DNA: TGTGCCAGCAAAGAGGGACTAGATTACAATGAGCAGTTCTTC. Its coded protein is CASKEGLDYNEQFF.